The sequence of this T cell receptor beta chain was determined in a study of molecular identifiers for immune sequencing clone quantification. Whole-study findings and limits: Spiked TCR RNA from one Jurkat cell reportedly showed up when mixed among one million naive cells.

As previously described, bulk TCR libraries were made using listed TCR primers. TCRdb itself ran the PCR reads through MiXCR, one entry per CDR3 protein. The sample holds some 100,000 distinct CDR3 sequences, over 15% seen once. As regards this clonotype: Its target is unknown. A much larger clone is a single base away; this may be a read error.

The CDR3 length is 15 residues. V was cut by 4 bases and J by 5 bases, with 17 bases left in between. Germline CDR1 and CDR2: MNHEY and SMNVEV (reference sequence). The sorting of naive CD8 T cells used the CD8+CD4-CCR7+CD45RA+ phenotype. The material sequenced was naive CD8+ T cells from blood, with Jurkat cell RNA spiked in. The subset here: FACS-sorted CD8+CD4-CCR7+CD45RA+ naive T cells. This TCR derives from a human donor in good health. Some libraries in this study had Jurkat cell RNA spiked in. The chain links TRBV27 to TRBJ1-1, with a tentative D call TRBD1 (5 bases). The CDR3 nucleotides read TGTGCCAGCAGTTCACTCGGGGGAGGGAGGACTGAAGCTTTCTTT. It yields the protein CASSSLGGGRTEAFF.